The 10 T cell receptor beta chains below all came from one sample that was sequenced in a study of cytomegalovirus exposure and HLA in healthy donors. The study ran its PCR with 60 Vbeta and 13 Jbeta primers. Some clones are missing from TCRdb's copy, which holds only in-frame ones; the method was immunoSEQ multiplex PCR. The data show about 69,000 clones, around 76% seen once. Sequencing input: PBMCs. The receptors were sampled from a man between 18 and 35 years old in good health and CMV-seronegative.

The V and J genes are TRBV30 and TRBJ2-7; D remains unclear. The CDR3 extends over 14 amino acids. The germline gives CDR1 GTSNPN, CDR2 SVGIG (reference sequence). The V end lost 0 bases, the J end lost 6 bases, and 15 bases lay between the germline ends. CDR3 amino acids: CAWSVLSASGEQYF. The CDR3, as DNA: TGTGCCTGGAGTGTACTCTCGGCCTCAGGCGAGCAGTACTTC.

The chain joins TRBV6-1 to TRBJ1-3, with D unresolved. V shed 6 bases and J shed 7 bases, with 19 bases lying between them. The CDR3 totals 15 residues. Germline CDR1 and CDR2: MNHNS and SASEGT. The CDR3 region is CASRPQGGPRNTIYF. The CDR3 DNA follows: TGTGCCAGCAGACCCCAAGGAGGGCCTCGGAACACCATATATTTT.

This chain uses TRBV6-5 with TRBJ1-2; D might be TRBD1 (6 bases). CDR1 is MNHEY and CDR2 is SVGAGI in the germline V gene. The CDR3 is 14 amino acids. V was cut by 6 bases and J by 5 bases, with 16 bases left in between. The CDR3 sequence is CASSRTTGGYGYTF. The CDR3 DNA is TGTGCCAGCAGCCGCACGACAGGAGGATATGGCTACACCTTC.

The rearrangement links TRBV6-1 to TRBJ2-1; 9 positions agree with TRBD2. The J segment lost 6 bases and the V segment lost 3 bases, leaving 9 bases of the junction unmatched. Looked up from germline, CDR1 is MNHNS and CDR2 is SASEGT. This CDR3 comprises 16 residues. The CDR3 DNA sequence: TGTGCCAGCAGTGACGCTCCAGCGGGGGGCCCCAATGAGCAGTTCTTC. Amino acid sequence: CASSDAPAGGPNEQFF.

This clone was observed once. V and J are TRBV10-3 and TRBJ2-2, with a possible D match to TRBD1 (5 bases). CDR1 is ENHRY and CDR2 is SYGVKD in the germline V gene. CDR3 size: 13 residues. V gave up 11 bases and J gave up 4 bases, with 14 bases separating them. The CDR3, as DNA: TGTGCCGCCAGGGCCCTCCTCACCGGGGAGCTGTTTTTT. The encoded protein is CAARALLTGELFF.

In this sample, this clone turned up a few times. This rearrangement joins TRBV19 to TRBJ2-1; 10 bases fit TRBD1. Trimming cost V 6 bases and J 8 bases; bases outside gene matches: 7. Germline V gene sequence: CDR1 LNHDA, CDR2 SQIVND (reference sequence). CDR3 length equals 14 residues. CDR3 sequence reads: CASSAGTGEHEQFF. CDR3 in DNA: TGTGCCAGTAGCGCCGGGACAGGGGAGCATGAGCAGTTCTTC.

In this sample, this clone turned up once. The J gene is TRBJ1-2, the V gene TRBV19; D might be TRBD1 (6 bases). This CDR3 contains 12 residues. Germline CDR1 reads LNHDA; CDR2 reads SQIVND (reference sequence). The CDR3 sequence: CASTAGGLGYTF. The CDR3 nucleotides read TGTGCGTCTACCGCGGGGGGGCTAGGCTACACCTTC.

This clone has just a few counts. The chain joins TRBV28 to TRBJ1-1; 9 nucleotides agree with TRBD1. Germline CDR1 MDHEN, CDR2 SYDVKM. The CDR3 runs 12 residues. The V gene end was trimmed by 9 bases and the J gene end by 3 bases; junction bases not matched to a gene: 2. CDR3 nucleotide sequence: TGTGCCAGTGACAGGGGGGACACTGAAGCTTTCTTT. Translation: CASDRGDTEAFF. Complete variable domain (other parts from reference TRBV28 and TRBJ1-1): DVKVTQSSRYLVKRTGEKVFLECVQDMDHENMFWYRQDPGLGLRLIYFSYDVKMKEKGDIPEGYSVSREKKERFSLILESASTNQTSMYLCASDRGDTEAFFGQGTRLTVV.

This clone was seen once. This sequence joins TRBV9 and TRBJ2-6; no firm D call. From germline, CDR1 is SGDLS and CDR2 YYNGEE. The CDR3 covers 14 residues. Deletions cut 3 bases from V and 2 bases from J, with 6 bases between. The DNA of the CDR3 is TGTGCCAGCAGCGGCTCGGCTGGGGCCAACGTCCTGACTTTC. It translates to CASSGSAGANVLTF. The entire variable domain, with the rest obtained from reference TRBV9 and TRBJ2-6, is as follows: DSGVTQTPKHLITATGQRVTLRCSPRSGDLSVYWYQQSLDQGLQFLIQYYNGEERAKGNILERFSAQQFPDLHSELNLSSLELGDSALYFCASSGSAGANVLTFGAGSRLTVL.

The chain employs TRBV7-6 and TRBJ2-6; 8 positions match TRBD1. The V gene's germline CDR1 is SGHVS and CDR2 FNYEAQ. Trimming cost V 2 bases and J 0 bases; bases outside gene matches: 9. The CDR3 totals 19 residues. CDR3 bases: TGTGCCAGCAGCTTACGGGTGGCAGGGGGCGCCTCTGGGGCCAACGTCCTGACTTTC. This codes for CASSLRVAGGASGANVLTF.